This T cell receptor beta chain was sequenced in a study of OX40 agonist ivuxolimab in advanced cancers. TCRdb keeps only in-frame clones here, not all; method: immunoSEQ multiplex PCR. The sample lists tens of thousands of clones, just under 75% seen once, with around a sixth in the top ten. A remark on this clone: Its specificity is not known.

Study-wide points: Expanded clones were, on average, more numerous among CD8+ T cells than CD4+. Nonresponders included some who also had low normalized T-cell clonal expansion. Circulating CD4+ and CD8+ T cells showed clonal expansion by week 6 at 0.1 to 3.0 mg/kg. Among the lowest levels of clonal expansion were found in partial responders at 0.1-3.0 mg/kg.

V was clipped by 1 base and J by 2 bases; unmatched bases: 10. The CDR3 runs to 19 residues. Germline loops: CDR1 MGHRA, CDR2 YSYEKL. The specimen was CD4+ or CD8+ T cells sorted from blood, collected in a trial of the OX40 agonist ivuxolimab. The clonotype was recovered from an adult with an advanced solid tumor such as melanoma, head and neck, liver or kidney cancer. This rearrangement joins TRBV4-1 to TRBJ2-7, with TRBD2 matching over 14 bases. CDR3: CASSQGPPGLAGAPYEQYF. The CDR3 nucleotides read TGCGCCAGCAGCCAAGGACCCCCGGGACTAGCGGGGGCCCCCTACGAGCAGTACTTC.